The T cell receptor beta chain described here comes from a study of T cells in Graves' hyperthyroidism and ophthalmopathy (dated by TCRdb to 2018 to 2020). About the investigation overall: Peripheral blood samples were taken at initial diagnosis, before any treatment was given. According to the paper, TCR Vbeta CDR3 sequencing was carried out on approximately 140 peripheral blood samples, which came from over 40 ophthalmopathy, roughly 75 hyperthyroidism and roughly 17 progressor patients. In roughly six Graves' hyperthyroidism patients, the study also compared T-cell repertoires from thyroid tissue with T-cell repertoires from blood. The roughly 90 discovery patients were divided at random into training and test sets in a 7:3 ratio. To identify distinguishing TCR V-J signatures, a discovery cohort of 90 to 100 patients was used, comprising 40 to 45 with Graves' ophthalmopathy and 55 to 65 with stable Graves' hyperthyroidism. After blood sampling, hyperthyroidism patients were treated with methimazole at a starting dose of 30 mg daily, and ophthalmopathy patients were treated with high-dose intravenous methylprednisolone. Prospective prediction of ophthalmopathy was tested in an independent validation cohort of about 19 hyperthyroidism patients and roughly 16 patients who later progressed to ophthalmopathy. The paper's findings and limits, for the study overall: Blood samples also contained most of the expanded thyroid clonotypes (frequency above 0.001), which suggests that blood repertoires may reflect thyroid immune responses. Sample size was not statistically predetermined, and blinding of investigators to group allocation was not performed. In cross-validation, a model built on a 13 V-J signature told ophthalmopathy apart from stable hyperthyroidism with under 90% sensitivity and about 81% specificity, and in testing the same model reached 80%/75%. In validation, the model predicted progression to ophthalmopathy with 55% to 71% sensitivity and over 72% specificity, a median of about 6 months before onset.

The germline V gene gives CDR1 as SQVTM and CDR2 as ANQGSEA. Measured from the cysteine to the phenylalanine, the CDR3 is 14 residues long. This entry keeps only the CDR3 DNA: 42 bases, framed from base 1. Trimming takes 4 bases from V and 0 bases from J, and the germline ends sit 9 bases apart. Stable Graves' hyperthyroidism was defined as the absence of progression to ophthalmopathy over 18 months of follow-up. Hyperthyroidism patients were newly diagnosed, with disease duration under 2 months, and aged 18 to 65 years. The study excluded patients with uncontrolled infections, other autoimmune diseases, pregnancy or lactation. Diagnoses relied on clinical symptoms, serum thyroxine and TRAb, thyroid ultrasound and orbital computed tomography. PBMCs were isolated from 7.5 to 10 ml of fresh peripheral blood by Ficoll-Paque density gradient centrifugation. Total RNA was extracted with Trizol reagent, and quality was checked on an Agilent 2100 Bioanalyzer.

The TCR beta CDR3 regions were amplified from the RNA transcripts. The first round of RT-PCR for the TCR CDR3 was performed with the HTBI primer set and the Qiagen OneStep RT-PCR kit. Libraries were constructed in a second round of multiplex PCR, after which size selection and purification were carried out. Paired-end sequencing of the libraries was performed with 100 bp reads on an Illumina HiSeq2000. From the authors' description of their analysis: Raw data were processed with SOAPnuke, discarding reads with adapters, uncalled bases, mean Phred below 15, or no exact constant-primer or identifier match. High-quality paired reads were merged using COPE v1.2.5, and each unique nucleotide sequence was defined as a clonotype. MiTCR v1.1 was used to align the clonotypes against IMGT TRBV, TRBD and TRBJ reference segments. Only V-J combinations with frequency above 0.0001, covering approximately 99% of repertoires, were analysed. The TCS score was defined as the ratio of F50 (clonal expansion) to E x V (chaos), calculated using BLOSUM62-based TCRdist between CDR3 peptides within each V-J. Welch's t-statistics and random forest reduced fewer than 550 V-J features to under 15, which were used in a naive Bayes classifier (R e1071). The public reads were reprocessed in TCRdb via fastp at Q25 and MiXCR, keeping in-frame beta chains. For every CDR3 protein sequence, its rows merge into one entry that carries the most common genes and DNA. TCRdb's processing, not the study's, gives the V and J calls here. Counted in this sample were around 280,000 distinct CDR3 sequences; around 15% of them appeared once. Clones ranked in the top ten supply 7.9% of the sample.

This clonotype was seen repeatedly, ten times or more. The antigen it binds to is not known. The input lacks base qualities; no much larger clone sits a single base away. The V gene is TRBV29-1 and the J gene is TRBJ2-2; there is no confident call for the D gene. This clonotype was sampled from a woman aged 35 to 49 with Graves' hyperthyroidism. The source material was blood. Read as DNA, the sequence is TGCAGCGTTGGCGGATCGACGAACACCGGGGAGCTGTTTTTT. This sequence encodes CSVGGSTNTGELFF.